The rows below give T cell receptor beta chains drawn from one sample of a study of CD8 T cells in Susac syndrome. TCRdb re-called the immunoSEQ multiplex PCR reads with MiXCR, one entry per CDR3 protein. The sample has about 190,000 distinct CDR3 sequences, approximately 95% seen once; the top ten hold 0.1%. Sequenced input: CD4+ T cells from PBMCs. The origin of the receptors is a human donor in good health. The CDR3 runs from the conserved cysteine through the conserved F or W. A D gene is named only where the DNA matches it firmly. Only part of the rows carry a size: once, few, many, or a class if the clone is expanded.

D gene: TRBD2
J gene: TRBJ2-3
clone size: NA
V gene: TRBV7-2
CDR3 protein: CASNRAGGADTQYF
CDR3 DNA: TGTGCCAGCAACAGAGCGGGGGGGGCAGATACGCAGTATTTT

D gene: NA
J gene: TRBJ1-2
clone size: NA
V gene: TRBV28
CDR3 protein: CASSSGQQNLYGYTF
CDR3 DNA: TGTGCCAGCAGTTCCGGACAGCAGAACCTCTATGGCTACACCTTC

D gene: NA
J gene: TRBJ1-5
clone size: few
V gene: TRBV3-1
CDR3 protein: CASSQGRAQPQHF
CDR3 DNA: TGTGCCAGCAGCCAAGGCAGGGCACAGCCCCAGCATTTT

D gene: NA
J gene: TRBJ2-1
clone size: NA
V gene: TRBV5-1
CDR3 protein: CASRRLGGVNEQFF
CDR3 DNA: TGCGCCAGCAGGAGGCTAGGAGGGGTCAATGAGCAGTTCTTC

D gene: TRBD2
J gene: TRBJ2-5
clone size: NA
V gene: TRBV4-2
CDR3 protein: CASSQDSRTSGGTYQETQYF
CDR3 DNA: TGTGCCAGCAGCCAAGATTCCAGGACTAGCGGGGGGACCTACCAAGAGACCCAGTACTTC

D gene: NA
J gene: TRBJ2-5
clone size: NA
V gene: TRBV7-8
CDR3 protein: CASSLGGGLEKPQYF
CDR3 DNA: TGTGCCAGCAGCTTAGGGGGCGGCTTAGAGAAGCCCCAGTACTTC

D gene: NA
J gene: TRBJ1-2
clone size: NA
V gene: TRBV20-1
CDR3 protein: CSAGGEEVYGYTF
CDR3 DNA: TGCAGTGCTGGGGGGGAAGAGGTCTATGGCTACACCTTC

D gene: NA
J gene: TRBJ2-1
clone size: NA
V gene: TRBV6-5
CDR3 protein: CASSYSGKSSYNEQFF
CDR3 DNA: TGTGCCAGCAGTTACTCGGGCAAAAGCTCCTACAATGAGCAGTTCTTC

D gene: NA
J gene: TRBJ2-7
clone size: NA
V gene: TRBV20-1
CDR3 protein: CSARERQTFSYEQYF
CDR3 DNA: TGCAGTGCTAGAGAGAGGCAGACATTCTCCTACGAGCAGTACTTC

D gene: NA
J gene: TRBJ2-5
clone size: once
V gene: TRBV14
CDR3 protein: CASSQAPVGAFQETQYF
CDR3 DNA: TGTGCCAGCAGCCAAGCGCCAGTCGGGGCCTTCCAAGAGACCCAGTACTTC

D gene: TRBD1
J gene: TRBJ2-3
clone size: NA
V gene: TRBV20-1
CDR3 protein: CSAQGQGTDTQYF
CDR3 DNA: TGCAGTGCCCAGGGACAGGGGACAGATACGCAGTATTTT

D gene: NA
J gene: TRBJ2-3
clone size: NA
V gene: TRBV5-1
CDR3 protein: CASSFLSNTDTQYF
CDR3 DNA: TGCGCCAGCAGCTTTTTGAGTAACACAGATACGCAGTATTTT

D gene: TRBD2
J gene: TRBJ2-5
clone size: once
V gene: TRBV9
CDR3 protein: CASSAETSGPQYF
CDR3 DNA: TGTGCCAGCAGCGCCGAGACTAGCGGCCCCCAGTACTTC

D gene: NA
J gene: TRBJ2-7
clone size: NA
V gene: TRBV5-6
CDR3 protein: CASHRVGSEQYF
CDR3 DNA: TGTGCCAGTCACAGGGTCGGGTCCGAGCAGTACTTC

D gene: NA
J gene: TRBJ1-2
clone size: NA
V gene: TRBV6-5
CDR3 protein: CAAKVDYGYTF
CDR3 DNA: TGTGCCGCAAAGGTGGACTATGGCTACACCTTC

D gene: NA
J gene: TRBJ1-3
clone size: NA
V gene: TRBV27
CDR3 protein: CASSLIGAPGNTIYF
CDR3 DNA: TGTGCCAGCAGTTTAATCGGGGCGCCCGGAAACACCATATATTTT

D gene: NA
J gene: TRBJ2-2
clone size: NA
V gene: TRBV9
CDR3 protein: CASSVDWLTNTGELFF
CDR3 DNA: TGTGCCAGCAGCGTAGATTGGCTGACGAACACCGGGGAGCTGTTTTTT

D gene: TRBD1
J gene: TRBJ2-3
clone size: NA
V gene: TRBV20-1
CDR3 protein: CSAWDREADTQYF
CDR3 DNA: TGCAGTGCTTGGGACAGGGAGGCAGATACGCAGTATTTT

D gene: TRBD1
J gene: TRBJ2-7
clone size: once
V gene: TRBV27
CDR3 protein: CASSLLGQGWGEQYF
CDR3 DNA: TGTGCCAGCAGTTTATTGGGACAGGGCTGGGGCGAGCAGTACTTC

D gene: NA
J gene: TRBJ1-5
clone size: once
V gene: TRBV18
CDR3 protein: CASSRTGTPYQPQHF
CDR3 DNA: TGTGCCAGCTCACGCACCGGGACACCTTATCAGCCCCAGCATTTT

D gene: TRBD2
J gene: TRBJ2-1
clone size: NA
V gene: TRBV5-1
CDR3 protein: CASNPRGGGGNEQFF
CDR3 DNA: TGCGCCAGCAACCCCCGGGGGGGTGGTGGGAATGAGCAGTTCTTC

D gene: NA
J gene: TRBJ1-4
clone size: NA
V gene: TRBV28
CDR3 protein: CASEQGFNEKLFF
CDR3 DNA: TGTGCCAGCGAGCAGGGTTTTAATGAAAAACTGTTTTTT

D gene: TRBD2
J gene: TRBJ2-7
clone size: once
V gene: TRBV9
CDR3 protein: CASSVAPASGSQQYF
CDR3 DNA: TGTGCCAGCAGCGTAGCTCCGGCTAGCGGGAGTCAGCAGTACTTC

D gene: NA
J gene: TRBJ1-1
clone size: NA
V gene: TRBV30
CDR3 protein: CAWSPNRNTEAFF
CDR3 DNA: TGTGCCTGGAGCCCTAACAGGAACACTGAAGCTTTCTTT

D gene: TRBD1
J gene: TRBJ1-6
clone size: NA
V gene: TRBV7-2
CDR3 protein: CASSSRSTGEGSPLHF
CDR3 DNA: TGTGCCAGCAGCTCTCGTTCGACAGGGGAGGGATCACCCCTCCACTTT

D gene: NA
J gene: TRBJ2-5
clone size: NA
V gene: TRBV2
CDR3 protein: CASTGLIETQYF
CDR3 DNA: TGTGCCAGCACTGGCTTGATCGAGACCCAGTACTTC

D gene: NA
J gene: TRBJ2-3
clone size: NA
V gene: TRBV6-6
CDR3 protein: CASSYLPVPGTDTQYF
CDR3 DNA: TGTGCCAGCAGTTACCTCCCAGTTCCGGGGACAGATACGCAGTATTTT

D gene: NA
J gene: TRBJ1-5
clone size: NA
V gene: TRBV27
CDR3 protein: CATRGGVNQPQHF
CDR3 DNA: TGTGCCACCCGCGGGGGGGTCAATCAGCCCCAGCATTTT

D gene: TRBD2
J gene: TRBJ2-1
clone size: NA
V gene: TRBV2
CDR3 protein: CASSFLSGGEQFF
CDR3 DNA: TGTGCCAGCAGTTTCCTTAGCGGGGGTGAGCAGTTCTTC

D gene: NA
J gene: TRBJ1-1
clone size: once
V gene: TRBV29-1
CDR3 protein: CSVGGRMNTEAFF
CDR3 DNA: TGCAGCGTTGGGGGACGGATGAACACTGAAGCTTTCTTT

D gene: TRBD1
J gene: TRBJ2-6
clone size: NA
V gene: TRBV15
CDR3 protein: CATSGTGSGANVLTF
CDR3 DNA: TGTGCCACCAGCGGGACAGGCTCTGGGGCCAACGTCCTGACTTTC

D gene: NA
J gene: TRBJ1-5
clone size: once
V gene: TRBV4-2
CDR3 protein: CASSQAGGSANQPQHF
CDR3 DNA: TGTGCCAGCAGCCAAGCCGGTGGGAGCGCGAATCAGCCCCAGCATTTT

D gene: TRBD2
J gene: TRBJ2-7
clone size: NA
V gene: TRBV9
CDR3 protein: CASSPERGINQEQYF
CDR3 DNA: TGTGCCAGCAGCCCCGAGCGGGGTATAAATCAGGAGCAGTACTTC

D gene: NA
J gene: TRBJ1-1
clone size: NA
V gene: TRBV4-1
CDR3 protein: CASSQSLTGPNSEAFF
CDR3 DNA: TGCGCCAGCAGCCAATCCCTGACCGGGCCCAATTCTGAAGCTTTCTTT

D gene: NA
J gene: TRBJ1-3
clone size: NA
V gene: TRBV28
CDR3 protein: CASSSLPLYSGNTIYF
CDR3 DNA: TGTGCCAGCAGTTCCCTCCCTCTTTACTCTGGAAACACCATATATTTT

D gene: NA
J gene: TRBJ2-7
clone size: NA
V gene: TRBV28
CDR3 protein: CASSFRVEQYF
CDR3 DNA: TGTGCCAGCAGTTTCCGAGTTGAGCAGTACTTC

D gene: NA
J gene: TRBJ2-2
clone size: NA
V gene: TRBV7-3
CDR3 protein: CASSQVNTGELFF
CDR3 DNA: TGTGCCAGCAGCCAGGTCAACACCGGGGAGCTGTTTTTT

D gene: NA
J gene: TRBJ2-6
clone size: once
V gene: TRBV4-1
CDR3 protein: CASSQDGVGANVLTF
CDR3 DNA: TGCGCCAGCAGCCAAGACGGGGTCGGGGCCAACGTCCTGACTTTC

D gene: NA
J gene: TRBJ1-5
clone size: NA
V gene: TRBV5-1
CDR3 protein: CASSLDGTSQPQHF
CDR3 DNA: TGCGCCAGCAGCTTGGATGGGACTAGTCAGCCCCAGCATTTT

D gene: NA
J gene: TRBJ1-4
clone size: NA
V gene: TRBV29-1
CDR3 protein: CSVSTGTEKLFF
CDR3 DNA: TGCAGCGTTTCTACGGGGACCGAAAAACTGTTTTTT

D gene: TRBD1
J gene: TRBJ1-1
clone size: once
V gene: TRBV27
CDR3 protein: CASSWGRGLKNTEAFF
CDR3 DNA: TGTGCCAGCAGTTGGGGCAGGGGGCTTAAGAACACTGAAGCTTTCTTT

D gene: NA
J gene: TRBJ2-5
clone size: NA
V gene: TRBV7-2
CDR3 protein: CASSPGSRKMETQYF
CDR3 DNA: TGTGCCAGCAGCCCAGGTAGCCGGAAGATGGAGACCCAGTACTTC

D gene: NA
J gene: TRBJ1-1
clone size: NA
V gene: TRBV12-3/TRBV12-4
CDR3 protein: CASSPTPSMNTEVFF
CDR3 DNA: TGTGCCAGCAGCCCGACACCGAGTATGAACACTGAAGTTTTCTTT

D gene: TRBD2
J gene: TRBJ2-7
clone size: NA
V gene: TRBV2
CDR3 protein: CASSPLRGEGEQYF
CDR3 DNA: TGTGCCAGCAGTCCACTTCGGGGGGAGGGCGAGCAGTACTTC

D gene: NA
J gene: TRBJ2-7
clone size: NA
V gene: TRBV10-3
CDR3 protein: CAISGGAQEQYF
CDR3 DNA: TGTGCCATCAGCGGGGGAGCCCAGGAGCAGTACTTC

D gene: NA
J gene: TRBJ2-7
clone size: NA
V gene: TRBV27
CDR3 protein: CASSLQGNYEQYF
CDR3 DNA: TGTGCCAGCAGTCTTCAGGGGAACTACGAGCAGTACTTC

D gene: TRBD1
J gene: TRBJ2-4
clone size: NA
V gene: TRBV28
CDR3 protein: CAGRTPPSRGLGKNIQYF
CDR3 DNA: TGTGCCGGCAGGACCCCCCCTTCCAGGGGGCTTGGCAAAAACATTCAGTACTTC

D gene: NA
J gene: TRBJ1-2
clone size: NA
V gene: TRBV3-1
CDR3 protein: CASSSNPGGKGYTF
CDR3 DNA: TGTGCCAGCAGCTCTAATCCGGGAGGGAAAGGCTACACCTTC

D gene: NA
J gene: TRBJ2-6
clone size: NA
V gene: TRBV7-2
CDR3 protein: CASSLRPSSGANVLTF
CDR3 DNA: TGTGCCAGCAGCCTTAGGCCTAGCTCTGGGGCCAACGTCCTGACTTTC

D gene: NA
J gene: TRBJ2-1
clone size: once
V gene: TRBV12-3/TRBV12-4
CDR3 protein: CASSLDSTDYNEQFF
CDR3 DNA: TGTGCCAGCAGCTTGGATTCAACGGACTACAATGAGCAGTTCTTC

D gene: NA
J gene: TRBJ2-4
clone size: NA
V gene: TRBV12-3/TRBV12-4
CDR3 protein: CATGAGNIQYF
CDR3 DNA: TGTGCCACGGGGGCGGGAAACATTCAGTACTTC

D gene: NA
J gene: TRBJ1-2
clone size: NA
V gene: TRBV5-1
CDR3 protein: CASSLQALYGYTF
CDR3 DNA: TGCGCCAGCAGCTTGCAGGCTCTCTATGGCTACACCTTC

D gene: TRBD2
J gene: TRBJ2-5
clone size: NA
V gene: TRBV7-2
CDR3 protein: CASSRLAGNQETQYF
CDR3 DNA: TGTGCCAGCAGCCGACTAGCGGGGAACCAAGAGACCCAGTACTTC